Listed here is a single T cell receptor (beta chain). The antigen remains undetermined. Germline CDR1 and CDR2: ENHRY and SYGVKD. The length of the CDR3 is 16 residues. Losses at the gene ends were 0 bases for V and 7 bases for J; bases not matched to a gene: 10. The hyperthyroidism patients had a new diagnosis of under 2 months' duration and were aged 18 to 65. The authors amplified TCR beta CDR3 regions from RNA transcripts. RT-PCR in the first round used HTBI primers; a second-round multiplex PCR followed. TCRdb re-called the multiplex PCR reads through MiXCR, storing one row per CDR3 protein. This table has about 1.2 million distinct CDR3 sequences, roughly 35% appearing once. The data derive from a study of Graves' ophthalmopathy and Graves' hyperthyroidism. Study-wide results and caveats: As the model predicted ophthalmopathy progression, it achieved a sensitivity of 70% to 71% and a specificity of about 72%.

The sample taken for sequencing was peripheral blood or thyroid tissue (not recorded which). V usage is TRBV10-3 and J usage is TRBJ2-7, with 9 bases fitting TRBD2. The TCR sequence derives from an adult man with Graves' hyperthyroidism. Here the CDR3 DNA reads TGTGCCATCAGTGAGTCTAGCGGGAGAGGGTTTCGGGAGCAGTACTTC. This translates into CAISESSGRGFREQYF.